This T cell receptor (beta chain) was identified in a study of OX40 agonist ivuxolimab in advanced cancers. Turning to the study itself: Treatment of patients was with ivuxolimab, an agonistic anti-OX40 (CD134) antibody. The eligibility criteria allowed prior anti-PD-1, anti-PD-L1 or anti-CTLA-4 therapy, and 40% had some.

Deletions cut 6 bases from V and 0 bases from J, with 20 bases between. Per germline, CDR1 MGHRA and CDR2 YSYEKL. This CDR3 is 17 amino acids long. Assay used: immunoSEQ multiplex PCR; TCRdb lists only in-frame clones, some missing. The data contain about 86,000 clones, less than 95% of them singletons. The chain employs TRBV4-1 and TRBJ1-1; possible D gene TRBD1, 6 bases. The origin of this receptor is an adult with an advanced solid tumor such as melanoma, head and neck, liver or kidney cancer. The sequencing used CD4+ or CD8+ T cells sorted from blood, collected in a trial of the OX40 agonist ivuxolimab. The CDR3 protein is CASSHPGQGTMNTEAFF. The CDR3 region has the DNA TGCGCCAGCAGTCACCCGGGACAAGGAACCATGAACACTGAAGCTTTCTTT.